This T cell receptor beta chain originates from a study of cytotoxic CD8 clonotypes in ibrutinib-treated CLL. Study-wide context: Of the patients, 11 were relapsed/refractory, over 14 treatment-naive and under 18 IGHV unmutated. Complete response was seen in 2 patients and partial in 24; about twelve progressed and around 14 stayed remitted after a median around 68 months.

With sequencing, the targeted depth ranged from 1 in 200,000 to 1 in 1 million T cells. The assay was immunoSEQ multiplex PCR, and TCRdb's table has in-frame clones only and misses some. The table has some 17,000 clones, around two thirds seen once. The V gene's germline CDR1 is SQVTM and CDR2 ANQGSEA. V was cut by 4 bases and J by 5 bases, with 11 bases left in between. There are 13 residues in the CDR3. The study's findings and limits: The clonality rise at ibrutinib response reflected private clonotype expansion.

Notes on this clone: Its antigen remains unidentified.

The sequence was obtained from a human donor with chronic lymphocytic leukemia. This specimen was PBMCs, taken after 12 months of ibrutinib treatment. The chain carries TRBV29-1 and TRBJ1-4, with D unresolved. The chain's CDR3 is CSVGRQSNEKLFF. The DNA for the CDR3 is TGCAGCGTTGGGCGGCAATCAAATGAAAAACTGTTTTTT.